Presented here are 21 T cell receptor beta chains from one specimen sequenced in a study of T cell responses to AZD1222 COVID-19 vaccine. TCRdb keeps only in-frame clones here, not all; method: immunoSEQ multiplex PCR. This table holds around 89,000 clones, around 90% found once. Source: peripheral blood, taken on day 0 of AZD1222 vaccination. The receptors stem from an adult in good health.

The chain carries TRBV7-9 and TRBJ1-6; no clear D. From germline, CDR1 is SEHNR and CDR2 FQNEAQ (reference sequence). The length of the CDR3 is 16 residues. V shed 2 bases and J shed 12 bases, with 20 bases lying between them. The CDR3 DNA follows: TGTGCCAGCAGCTTACGGGAAACCGAGTGGGGTGAACCCCTCCACTTT. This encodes CASSLRETEWGEPLHF. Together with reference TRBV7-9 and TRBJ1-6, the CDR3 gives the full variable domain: DTGVSQNPRHKITKRGQNVTFRCDPISEHNRLYWYRQTLGQGPEFLTYFQNEAQLEKSRLLSDRFSAERPKGSFSTLEIQRTEQGDSAMYLCASSLRETEWGEPLHFGNGTRLTVT.

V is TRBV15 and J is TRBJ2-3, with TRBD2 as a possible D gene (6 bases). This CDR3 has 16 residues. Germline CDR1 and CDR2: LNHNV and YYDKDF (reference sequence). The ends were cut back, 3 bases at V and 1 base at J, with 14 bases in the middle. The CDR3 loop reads CATSSPVGSRTDTQYF. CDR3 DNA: TGTGCCACCAGCAGCCCCGTCGGGAGTCGCACAGATACGCAGTATTTT.

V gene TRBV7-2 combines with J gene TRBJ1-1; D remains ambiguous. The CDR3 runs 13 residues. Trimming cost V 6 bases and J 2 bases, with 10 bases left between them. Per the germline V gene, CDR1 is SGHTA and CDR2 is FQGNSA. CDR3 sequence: CASRWEFNTEAFF. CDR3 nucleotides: TGTGCCAGCAGGTGGGAGTTTAACACTGAAGCTTTCTTT. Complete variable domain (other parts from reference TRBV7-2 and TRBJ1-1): GAGVSQSPSNKVTEKGKDVELRCDPISGHTALYWYRQSLGQGLEFLIYFQGNSAPDKSGLPSDRFSAERTGGSVSTLTIQRTQQEDSAVYLCASRWEFNTEAFFGQGTRLTVV.

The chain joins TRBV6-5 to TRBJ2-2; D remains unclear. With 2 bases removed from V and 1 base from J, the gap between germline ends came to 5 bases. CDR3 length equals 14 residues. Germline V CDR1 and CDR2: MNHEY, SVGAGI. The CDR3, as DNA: TGTGCCAGCAGTTACGCAGAGAACACCGGGGAGCTGTTTTTT. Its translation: CASSYAENTGELFF.

For the CDR3, the DNA is TGTGCCAGCAGCTCCCTGACCAGGACAGACTATGGCTACACCTTC. Its translation is CASSSLTRTDYGYTF. The rearrangement joins TRBV13 to TRBJ1-2, with D possibly TRBD1 on 6 matching bases. The CDR3 runs to 15 residues. Trimming removed 4 bases at V and 3 bases at J, with 15 bases between. Germline CDR1 is PRHDT and CDR2 is FYEKMQ (reference sequence).

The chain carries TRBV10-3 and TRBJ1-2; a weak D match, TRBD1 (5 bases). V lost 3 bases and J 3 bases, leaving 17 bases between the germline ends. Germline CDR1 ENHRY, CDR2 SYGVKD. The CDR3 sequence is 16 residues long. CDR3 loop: CAISDRLAGSDYGYTF. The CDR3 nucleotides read TGTGCCATCAGTGATCGGTTGGCAGGGTCGGACTATGGCTACACCTTC.

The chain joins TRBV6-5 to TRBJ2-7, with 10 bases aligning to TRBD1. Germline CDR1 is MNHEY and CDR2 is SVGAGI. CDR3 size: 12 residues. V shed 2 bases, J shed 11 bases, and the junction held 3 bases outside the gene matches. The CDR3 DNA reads TGTGCCAGCAGTTACAAGGACAGGGGGGAGTACTTC. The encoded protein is CASSYKDRGEYF.

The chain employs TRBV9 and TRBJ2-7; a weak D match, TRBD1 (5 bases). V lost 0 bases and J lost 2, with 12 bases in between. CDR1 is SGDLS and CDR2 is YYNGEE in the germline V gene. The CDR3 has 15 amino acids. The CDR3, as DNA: TGTGCCAGCAGCGTAGATCCAGGGTTGGCCTACGAGCAGTACTTC. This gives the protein CASSVDPGLAYEQYF.

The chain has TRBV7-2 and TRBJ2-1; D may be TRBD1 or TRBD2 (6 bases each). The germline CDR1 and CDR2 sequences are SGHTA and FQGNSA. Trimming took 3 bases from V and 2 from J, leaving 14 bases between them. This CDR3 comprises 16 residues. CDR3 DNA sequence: TGTGCCAGCAGCTTTAGAGGGGGGAACACCTACAATGAGCAGTTCTTC. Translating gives CASSFRGGNTYNEQFF.

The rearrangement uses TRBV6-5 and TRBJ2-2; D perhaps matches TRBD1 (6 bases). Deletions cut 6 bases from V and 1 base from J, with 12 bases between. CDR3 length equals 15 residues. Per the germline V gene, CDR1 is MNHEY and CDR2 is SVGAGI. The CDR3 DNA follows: TGTGCCAGCAGACCGGGACAATTGAACACCGGGGAGCTGTTTTTT. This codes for CASRPGQLNTGELFF.

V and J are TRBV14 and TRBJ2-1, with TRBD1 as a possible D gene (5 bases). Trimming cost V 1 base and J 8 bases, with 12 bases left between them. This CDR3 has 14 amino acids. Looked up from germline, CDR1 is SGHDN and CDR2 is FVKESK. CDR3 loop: CASSQVLGADEQFF. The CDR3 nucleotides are TGTGCCAGCAGCCAAGTCTTAGGGGCCGATGAGCAGTTCTTC.

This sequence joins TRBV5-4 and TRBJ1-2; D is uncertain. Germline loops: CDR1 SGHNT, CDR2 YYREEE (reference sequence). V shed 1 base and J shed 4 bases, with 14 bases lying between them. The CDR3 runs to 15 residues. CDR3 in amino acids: CASSLSKSGSYGYTF. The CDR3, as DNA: TGTGCCAGCAGCTTGTCAAAATCGGGAAGCTATGGCTACACCTTC.

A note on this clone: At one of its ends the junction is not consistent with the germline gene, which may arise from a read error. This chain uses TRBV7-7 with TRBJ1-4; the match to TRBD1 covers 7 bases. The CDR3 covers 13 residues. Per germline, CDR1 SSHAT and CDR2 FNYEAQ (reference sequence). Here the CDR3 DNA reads TGTGCTAGCAGCTTAGACAGGGTCGGGGAACTGTTTTTT. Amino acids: CASSLDRVGELFF.

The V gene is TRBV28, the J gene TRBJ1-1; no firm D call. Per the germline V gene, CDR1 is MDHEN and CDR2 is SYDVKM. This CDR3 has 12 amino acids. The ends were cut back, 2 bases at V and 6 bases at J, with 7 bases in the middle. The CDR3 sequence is CASSLGVAEAFF. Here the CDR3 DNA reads TGTGCCAGCAGTTTAGGGGTGGCTGAAGCTTTCTTT.

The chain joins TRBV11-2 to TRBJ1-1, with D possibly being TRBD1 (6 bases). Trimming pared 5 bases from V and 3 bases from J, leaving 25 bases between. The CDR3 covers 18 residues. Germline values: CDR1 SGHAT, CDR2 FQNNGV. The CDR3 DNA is TGTGCCAGCAGCCCTTTGGGGGGGCCGGGGAAATTGTACACTGAAGCTTTCTTT. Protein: CASSPLGGPGKLYTEAFF.

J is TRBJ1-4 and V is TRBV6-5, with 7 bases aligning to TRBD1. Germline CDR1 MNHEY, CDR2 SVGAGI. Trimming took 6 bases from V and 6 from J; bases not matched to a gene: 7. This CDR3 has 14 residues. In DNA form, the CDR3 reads TGTGCCAGCAGGACAGGGTCGATGGATGAAAAACTGTTTTTT. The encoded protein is CASRTGSMDEKLFF.

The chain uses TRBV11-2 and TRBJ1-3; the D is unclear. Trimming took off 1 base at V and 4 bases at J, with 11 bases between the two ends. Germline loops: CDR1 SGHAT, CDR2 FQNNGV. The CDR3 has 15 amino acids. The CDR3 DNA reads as TGTGCCAGCAGCTTAGCCGGAGAGGCGGGAAACACCATATATTTT. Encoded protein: CASSLAGEAGNTIYF.

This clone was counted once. The CDR3 region has the DNA TGTGCCAGCAGCGTAGCCCCGACTAGCGGGGGTGCCGGGGAGCTGTTTTTT. The encoded protein is CASSVAPTSGGAGELFF. The rearrangement joins TRBV9 to TRBJ2-2; TRBD2 matches 12 bases. CDR3 length: 17 amino acids. CDR1 is SGDLS, CDR2 YYNGEE, per germline. V was clipped by 0 bases and J by 6 bases; unmatched bases: 6. Full variable domain (outside the CDR3, taken from reference TRBV9 and TRBJ2-2): DSGVTQTPKHLITATGQRVTLRCSPRSGDLSVYWYQQSLDQGLQFLIQYYNGEERAKGNILERFSAQQFPDLHSELNLSSLELGDSALYFCASSVAPTSGGAGELFFGEGSRLTVL.

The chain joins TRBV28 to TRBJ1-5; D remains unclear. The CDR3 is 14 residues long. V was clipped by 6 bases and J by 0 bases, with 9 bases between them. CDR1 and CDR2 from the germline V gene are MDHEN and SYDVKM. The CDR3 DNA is TGTGCCAGCAGCCGCCAAAATAGCAATCAGCCCCAGCATTTT. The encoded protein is CASSRQNSNQPQHF.

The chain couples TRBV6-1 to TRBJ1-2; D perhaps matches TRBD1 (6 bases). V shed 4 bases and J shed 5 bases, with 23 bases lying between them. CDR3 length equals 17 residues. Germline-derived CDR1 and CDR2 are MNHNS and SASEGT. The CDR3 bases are TGTGCCAGCAGTGGTAGGACAGCAGATAATAAACTATATGGCTACACCTTC. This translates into CASSGRTADNKLYGYTF.

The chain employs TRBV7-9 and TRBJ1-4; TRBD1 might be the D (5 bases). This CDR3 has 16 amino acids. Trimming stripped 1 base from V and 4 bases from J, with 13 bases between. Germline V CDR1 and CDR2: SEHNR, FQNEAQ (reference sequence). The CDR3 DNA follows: TGTGCCAGCAGCTTAGATTTGGGGCCGATTAATGAAAAACTGTTTTTT. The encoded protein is CASSLDLGPINEKLFF.